These 10 T cell receptor beta chains were sequenced from one sample in a study of beta chain features in type 1 diabetes. Study results and caveats: Shorter TCRB CDR3s, moderately but significantly so, marked every one of the four CD4+ subsets in Type 1 diabetes patients.

The sequenced template was cDNA made from the entire isolated RNA. The table came from immunoSEQ multiplex PCR; TCRdb's copy has only in-frame clones and leaves some out. The sample yields more than 250,000 clones, around 16% seen once. These receptors have no known antigen. The sequencing sample was made of naive CD4+ T cells from blood. The receptors shown here come from a man younger than 35 with type 1 diabetes.

This clone was seen a handful of times. CDR3 DNA: TGCGCCAGCAGCCAAGTGGTTGAGGGTCATGGCTACACCTTC. Amino acid sequence: CASSQVVEGHGYTF. The chain combines TRBV4-1 with TRBJ1-2; D call uncertain. Between the trimmed V and J ends, which lost 1 base and 6 bases, there was a span of 12 bases. Germline assignment: CDR1 MGHRA and CDR2 YSYEKL. CDR3 length: 14 amino acids.

This clone has more than one count but fewer than ten. This same CDR3 is encoded by further DNA sequences in the sample. The chain recombines TRBV7-9 with TRBJ1-1, with D uncertain. V was pared by 2 bases and J by 1 base, with 8 bases between. Germline V gene data show CDR1 as SEHNR and CDR2 as FQNEAQ (reference sequence). The CDR3 length is 14 residues. The CDR3 loop is CASSLFGENTEAFF. The CDR3 nucleotides are TGTGCCAGCAGCTTATTTGGAGAGAACACTGAAGCTTTCTTT.

V and J are TRBV5-4 and TRBJ2-7; a weak D match, TRBD2 (5 bases). The CDR3 has 11 residues. V was pared by 6 bases and J by 7 bases, with 11 bases between. CDR1 is SGHNT and CDR2 is YYREEE in the germline V gene (reference sequence). CDR3 region: CASTRGGEQYF. Here the CDR3 DNA reads TGTGCCAGCACCCGAGGAGGAGAGCAGTACTTC.

There are a few counts of this clone. The chain has TRBV6-5 and TRBJ1-4; D not resolved. Looked up from germline, CDR1 is MNHEY and CDR2 is SVGAGI. The CDR3 consists of 13 residues. The V end lost 6 bases, the J end lost 5 bases, and 10 bases lay between the germline ends. CDR3 bases: TGTGCCAGCAGGGGAGGAATAAATGAAAAACTGTTTTTT. Its protein is CASRGGINEKLFF.

The chain has TRBV30 and TRBJ1-1, with D possibly matching TRBD1 (6 bases). The CDR3 length is 12 residues. V was trimmed by 5 bases and J by 11 bases, leaving 18 bases between them. Germline V gene sequence: CDR1 GTSNPN, CDR2 SVGIG (reference sequence). This chain's CDR3 is CAWFRGGRKAFF. CDR3 sequence (DNA): TGTGCCTGGTTCAGGGGAGGGCGGAAGGCTTTCTTT.

This clone has only a few counts. The rearrangement links TRBV5-1 to TRBJ2-1, with 8 positions matching TRBD1. V shed 1 base, J shed 10 bases, and the junction held 25 bases outside the gene matches. This CDR3 is built from 20 residues. Germline V CDR1 and CDR2: SGHRS, YFSETQ. As DNA, the CDR3 is TGCGCCAGCAGCTTGATTACCAGGGGGCCCACTTCGTACCTTCCAGGGGAGCAGTTCTTC. It yields the protein CASSLITRGPTSYLPGEQFF.

The chain is built from TRBV7-8 and TRBJ2-1; 12 positions match TRBD2. This CDR3 is built from 16 residues. After removal of 3 bases from V and 5 bases from J, the junction contained 5 bases not matched to a gene. Germline-derived CDR1 and CDR2 are SGHVS and FQNEAQ. CDR3 nucleotide sequence: TGTGCCAGCAGCTTCTCTCTAGCGGGGGGGAACAATGAGCAGTTCTTC. Translating it yields CASSFSLAGGNNEQFF. Full variable domain (missing parts from reference TRBV7-8 and TRBJ2-1): GAGVSQSPRYKVAKRGQDVALRCDPISGHVSLFWYQQALGQGPEFLTYFQNEAQLDKSGLPSDRFFAERPEGSVSTLKIQRTQQEDSAVYLCASSFSLAGGNNEQFFGPGTRLTVL.

The chain employs TRBV19 and TRBJ2-7, with 7 positions matching TRBD2. This CDR3 has 15 amino acids. The trim removed 3 bases at V and 2 bases at J, leaving 7 bases unmatched. The germline gives CDR1 LNHDA, CDR2 SQIVND (reference sequence). The CDR3 reads CASSMSGGRTYEQYF. The CDR3 coding sequence is TGTGCCAGTAGTATGTCCGGGGGGAGAACCTACGAGCAGTACTTC.

This clone was seen a few times. The chain has TRBV5-1 and TRBJ2-5, with no clear D. The germline V and J ends were trimmed by 1 base and 0 bases, with 4 bases remaining between them. This CDR3 comprises 13 residues. In germline, CDR1 is SGHRS, CDR2 YFSETQ. The CDR3: CASSLYNQETQYF. The CDR3 nucleotides are TGCGCCAGCAGCTTGTACAACCAAGAGACCCAGTACTTC. The variable domain in full, completed from reference TRBV5-1 and TRBJ2-5, reads KAGVTQTPRYLIKTRGQQVTLSCSPISGHRSVSWYQQTPGQGLQFLFEYFSETQRNKGNFPGRFSGRQFSNSRSEMNVSTLELGDSALYLCASSLYNQETQYFGPGTRLLVL.

The V and J genes are TRBV7-9 and TRBJ2-5; 12 nucleotides line up with TRBD2. V shed 5 bases, J shed 0 bases, and the junction held 4 bases outside the gene matches. Germline lookup yields CDR1 SEHNR and CDR2 FQNEAQ (reference sequence). The CDR3 consists of 16 residues. The DNA for the CDR3 is TGTGCCAGCAGCGGTGGGACTAGCGGGCACCAAGAGACCCAGTACTTC. This translates into CASSGGTSGHQETQYF. Combining the CDR3 with reference TRBV7-9 and TRBJ2-5 gives the whole variable domain DTGVSQNPRHKITKRGQNVTFRCDPISEHNRLYWYRQTLGQGPEFLTYFQNEAQLEKSRLLSDRFSAERPKGSFSTLEIQRTEQGDSAMYLCASSGGTSGHQETQYFGPGTRLLVL.